One sample yielded the 2 T cell receptor beta chains listed below, sequenced in a study of blood T cell repertoires in COVID-19. The table came from immunoSEQ multiplex PCR; TCRdb's copy has only in-frame clones and leaves some out. Of 150,000 to 200,000 clones detected, approximately 90% appear once; the ten largest clones hold 3% to 4.5%. The sample comprised peripheral blood. The source is a man in his late teens or twenties with active or convalescent COVID-19.

This chain connects TRBV27 to TRBJ1-6; weak D call: TRBD1 (5 bases). Trimming stripped 1 base from V and 4 bases from J, with 11 bases between. This CDR3 has 16 amino acids. Germline values: CDR1 MNHEY, CDR2 SMNVEV (reference sequence). The CDR3 loop reads CASSLWRGGYNSPLHF. CDR3 nucleotide sequence: TGTGCCAGCAGTTTATGGCGGGGCGGATATAATTCACCCCTCCACTTT.

This chain connects TRBV6-5 to TRBJ1-6; tentatively, D is TRBD1 (5 bases). Trimming pared 7 bases from V and 13 bases from J, leaving 20 bases between. CDR3 length: 14 amino acids. From germline, CDR1 is MNHEY and CDR2 SVGAGI. The CDR3 DNA follows: TGTGCCAGCACCACTTGGGGGGATACTCATCCCCTCCACTTT. Its protein is CASTTWGDTHPLHF.